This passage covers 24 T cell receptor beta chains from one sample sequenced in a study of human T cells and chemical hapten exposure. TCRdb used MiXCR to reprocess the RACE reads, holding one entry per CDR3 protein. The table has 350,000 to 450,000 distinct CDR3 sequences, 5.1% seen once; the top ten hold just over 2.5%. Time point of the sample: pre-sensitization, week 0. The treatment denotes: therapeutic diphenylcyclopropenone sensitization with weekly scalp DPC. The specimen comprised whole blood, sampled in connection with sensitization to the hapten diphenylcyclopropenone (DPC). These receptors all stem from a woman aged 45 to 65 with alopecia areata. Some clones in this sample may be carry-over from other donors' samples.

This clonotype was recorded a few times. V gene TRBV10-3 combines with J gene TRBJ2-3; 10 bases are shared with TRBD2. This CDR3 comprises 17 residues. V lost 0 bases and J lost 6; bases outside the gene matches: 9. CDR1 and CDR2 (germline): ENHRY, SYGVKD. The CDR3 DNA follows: TGTGCCATCAGTGAGTCGCCAGCTAGCGGGGGCCCCGATACGCAGTATTTT. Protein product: CAISESPASGGPDTQYF.

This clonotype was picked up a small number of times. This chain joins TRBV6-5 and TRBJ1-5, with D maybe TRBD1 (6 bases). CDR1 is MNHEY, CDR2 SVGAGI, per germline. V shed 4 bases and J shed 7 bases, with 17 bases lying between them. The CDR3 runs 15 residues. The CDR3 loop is CASSSQRGVGQPQHF. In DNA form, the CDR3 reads TGTGCCAGCAGTTCCCAGAGGGGGGTGGGACAGCCCCAGCATTTT.

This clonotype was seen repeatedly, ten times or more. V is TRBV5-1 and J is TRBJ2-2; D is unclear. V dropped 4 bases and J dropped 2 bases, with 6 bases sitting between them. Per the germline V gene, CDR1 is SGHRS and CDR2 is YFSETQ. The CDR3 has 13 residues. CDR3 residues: CASSPGNTGELFF. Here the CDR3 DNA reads TGCGCCAGCAGCCCCGGAAACACCGGGGAGCTGTTTTTT.

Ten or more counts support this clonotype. DNA for the CDR3: TGTGCCAGCAGCTTAAAAGGGCGTTCGGACGAGCAGTACTTC. Its translation: CASSLKGRSDEQYF. The chain recombines TRBV11-3 with TRBJ2-7, with D hard to call. The CDR3 loop spans 14 amino acids. V lost 2 bases to trimming and J lost 5 bases, with 13 bases between them. Germline assignment: CDR1 SGHNT and CDR2 YENEEA.

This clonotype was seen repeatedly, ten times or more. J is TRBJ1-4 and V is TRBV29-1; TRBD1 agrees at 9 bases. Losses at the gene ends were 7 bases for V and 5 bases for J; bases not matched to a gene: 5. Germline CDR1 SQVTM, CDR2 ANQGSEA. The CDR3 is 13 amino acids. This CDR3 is CSAGDRANEKLFF. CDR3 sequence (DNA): TGCAGCGCAGGGGACAGGGCGAATGAAAAACTGTTTTTT.

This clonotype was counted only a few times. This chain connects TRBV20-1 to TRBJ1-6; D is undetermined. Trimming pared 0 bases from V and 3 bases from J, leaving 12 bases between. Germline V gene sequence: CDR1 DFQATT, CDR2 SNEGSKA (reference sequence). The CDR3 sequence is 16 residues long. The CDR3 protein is CSARDTQALYNSPLHF. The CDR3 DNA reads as TGCAGTGCTAGAGATACCCAGGCCCTCTATAATTCACCCCTCCACTTT.

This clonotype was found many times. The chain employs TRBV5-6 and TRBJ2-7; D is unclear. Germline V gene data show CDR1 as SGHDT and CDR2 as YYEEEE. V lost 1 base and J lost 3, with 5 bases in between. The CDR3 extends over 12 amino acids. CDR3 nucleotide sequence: TGTGCCAGCAGCTTGAGGTACTACGAGCAGTACTTC. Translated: CASSLRYYEQYF.

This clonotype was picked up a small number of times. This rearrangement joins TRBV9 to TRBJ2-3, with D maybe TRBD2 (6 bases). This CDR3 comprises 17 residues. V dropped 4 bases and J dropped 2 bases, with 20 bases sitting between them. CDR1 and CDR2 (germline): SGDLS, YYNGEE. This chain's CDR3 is CASSNSERDFYTDTQYF. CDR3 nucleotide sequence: TGTGCCAGCAGCAACTCCGAACGGGACTTTTACACAGATACGCAGTATTTT.

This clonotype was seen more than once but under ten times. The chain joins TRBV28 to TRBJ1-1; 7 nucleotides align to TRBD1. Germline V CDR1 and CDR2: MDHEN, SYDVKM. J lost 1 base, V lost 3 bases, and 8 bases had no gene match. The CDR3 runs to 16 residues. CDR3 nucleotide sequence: TGTGCCAGCAGTTTGTATGGGGAGGGGGCGAACACTGAAGCTTTCTTT. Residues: CASSLYGEGANTEAFF.

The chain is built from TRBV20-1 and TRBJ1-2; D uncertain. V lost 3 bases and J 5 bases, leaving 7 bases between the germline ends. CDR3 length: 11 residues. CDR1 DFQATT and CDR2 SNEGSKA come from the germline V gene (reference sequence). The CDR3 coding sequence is TGCAGTGCTAGGGTCGGATATGGCTACACCTTC. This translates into CSARVGYGYTF.

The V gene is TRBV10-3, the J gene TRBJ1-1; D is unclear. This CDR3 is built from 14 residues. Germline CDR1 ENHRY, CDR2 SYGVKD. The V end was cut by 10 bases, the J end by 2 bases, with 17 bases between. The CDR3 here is CATATKGLNTEAFF. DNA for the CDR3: TGTGCCACCGCGACTAAAGGACTTAACACTGAAGCTTTCTTT.

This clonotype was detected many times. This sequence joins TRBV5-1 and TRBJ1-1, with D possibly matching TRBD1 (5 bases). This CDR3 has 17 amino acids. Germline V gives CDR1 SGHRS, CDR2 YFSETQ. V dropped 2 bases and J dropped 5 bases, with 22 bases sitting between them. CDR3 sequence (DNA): TGCGCCAGCAGCTTACTTCTCCAGGGCGCCAGTGGAACTGAAGCTTTCTTT. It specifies CASSLLLQGASGTEAFF. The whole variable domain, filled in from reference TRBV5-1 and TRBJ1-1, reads KAGVTQTPRYLIKTRGQQVTLSCSPISGHRSVSWYQQTPGQGLQFLFEYFSETQRNKGNFPGRFSGRQFSNSRSEMNVSTLELGDSALYLCASSLLLQGASGTEAFFGQGTRLTVV.

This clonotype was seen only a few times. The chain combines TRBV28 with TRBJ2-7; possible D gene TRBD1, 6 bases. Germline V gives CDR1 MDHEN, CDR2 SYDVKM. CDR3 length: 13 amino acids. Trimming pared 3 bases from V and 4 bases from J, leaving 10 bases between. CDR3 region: CASSFDRRYEQYF. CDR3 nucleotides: TGTGCCAGCAGTTTCGACAGGCGTTACGAGCAGTACTTC.

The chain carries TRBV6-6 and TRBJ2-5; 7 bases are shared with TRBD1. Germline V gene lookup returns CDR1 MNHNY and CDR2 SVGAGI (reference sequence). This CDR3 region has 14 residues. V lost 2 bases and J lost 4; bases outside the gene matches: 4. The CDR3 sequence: CASSYETGRETQYF. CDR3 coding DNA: TGTGCCAGCAGTTACGAGACAGGGCGAGAGACCCAGTACTTC.

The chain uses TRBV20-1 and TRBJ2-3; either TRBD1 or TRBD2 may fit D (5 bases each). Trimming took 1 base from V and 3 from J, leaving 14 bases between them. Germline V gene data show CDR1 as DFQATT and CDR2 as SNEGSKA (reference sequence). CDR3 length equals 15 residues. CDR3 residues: CSARVGGPRTDTQYF. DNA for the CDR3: TGCAGTGCTAGAGTTGGGGGTCCGAGAACAGATACGCAGTATTTT.

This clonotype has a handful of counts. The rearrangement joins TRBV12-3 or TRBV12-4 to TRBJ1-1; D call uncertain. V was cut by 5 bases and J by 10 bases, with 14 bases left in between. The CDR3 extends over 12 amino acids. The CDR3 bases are TGTGCCAGCAGTCCTGGGCTCCAAGGAGCTTTCTTT. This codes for CASSPGLQGAFF.

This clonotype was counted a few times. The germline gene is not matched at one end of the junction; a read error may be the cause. CDR3 sequence reads: CASSQDIGLAGYDEQFF. CDR3 DNA sequence: TGCGCCAGCAGCCAAGATATAGGTCTAGCGGGCTACGATGAGCAGTTCTTC. The gene calls are TRBV4-3 and TRBJ2-1, with 8 bases fitting TRBD2. CDR1 is LGHNA, CDR2 YSLEER, per germline. The CDR3 sequence is 17 residues long.

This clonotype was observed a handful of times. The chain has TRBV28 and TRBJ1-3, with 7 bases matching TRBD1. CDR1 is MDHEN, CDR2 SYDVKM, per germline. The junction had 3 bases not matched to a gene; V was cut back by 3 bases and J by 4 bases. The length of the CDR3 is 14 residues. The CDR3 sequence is CASSFTGVGNTIYF. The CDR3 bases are TGTGCCAGCAGTTTTACAGGGGTGGGAAACACCATATATTTT.

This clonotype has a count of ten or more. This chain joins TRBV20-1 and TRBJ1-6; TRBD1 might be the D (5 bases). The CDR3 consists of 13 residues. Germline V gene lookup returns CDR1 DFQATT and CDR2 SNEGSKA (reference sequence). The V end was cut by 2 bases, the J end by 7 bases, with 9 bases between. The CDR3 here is CSARLGDNSPLHF. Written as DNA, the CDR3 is TGCAGTGCTAGACTCGGGGACAATTCACCCCTCCACTTT.

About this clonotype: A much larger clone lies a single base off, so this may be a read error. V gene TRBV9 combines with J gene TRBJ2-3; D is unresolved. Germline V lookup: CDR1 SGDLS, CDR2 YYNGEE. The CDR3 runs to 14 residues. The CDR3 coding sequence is TGTGCCATCAGCGTAGCTCGGCAGGCAGATACGCAGTATTTT. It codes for CAISVARQADTQYF.

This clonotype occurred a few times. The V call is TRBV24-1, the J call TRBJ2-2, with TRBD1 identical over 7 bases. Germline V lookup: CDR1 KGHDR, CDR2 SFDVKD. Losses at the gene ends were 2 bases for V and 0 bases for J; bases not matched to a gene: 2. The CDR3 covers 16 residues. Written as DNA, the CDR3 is TGTGCCACCAGTGATTCCGGACAGGCGAACACCGGGGAGCTGTTTTTT. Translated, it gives CATSDSGQANTGELFF.

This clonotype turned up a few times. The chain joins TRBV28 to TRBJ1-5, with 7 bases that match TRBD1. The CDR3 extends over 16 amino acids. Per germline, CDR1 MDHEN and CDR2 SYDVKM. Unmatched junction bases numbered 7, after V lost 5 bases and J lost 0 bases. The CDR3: CASSRDSFYSNQPQHF. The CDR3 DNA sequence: TGTGCCAGCAGTCGGGACAGCTTTTATAGCAATCAGCCCCAGCATTTT. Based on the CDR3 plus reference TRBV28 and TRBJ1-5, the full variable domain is DVKVTQSSRYLVKRTGEKVFLECVQDMDHENMFWYRQDPGLGLRLIYFSYDVKMKEKGDIPEGYSVSREKKERFSLILESASTNQTSMYLCASSRDSFYSNQPQHFGDGTRLSIL.

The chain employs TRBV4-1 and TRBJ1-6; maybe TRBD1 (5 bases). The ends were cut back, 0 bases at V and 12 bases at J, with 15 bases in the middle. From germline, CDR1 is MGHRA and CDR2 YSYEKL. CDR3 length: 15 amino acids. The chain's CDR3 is CASSQELTVPGPLHF. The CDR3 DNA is TGCGCCAGCAGCCAAGAGCTGACAGTCCCTGGACCCCTCCACTTT.

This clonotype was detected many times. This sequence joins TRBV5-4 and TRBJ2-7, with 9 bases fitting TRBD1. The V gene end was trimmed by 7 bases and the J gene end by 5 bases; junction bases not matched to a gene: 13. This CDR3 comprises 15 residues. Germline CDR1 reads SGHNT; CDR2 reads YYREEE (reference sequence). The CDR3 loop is CASSTAGTGTDEQYF. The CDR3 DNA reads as TGTGCCAGCTCTACCGCCGGGACAGGGACCGACGAGCAGTACTTC.